The 27 T cell receptor beta chains presented below share a single source sample, sequenced in a study of blood T cell repertoires in COVID-19. Data came from immunoSEQ multiplex PCR; TCRdb stores just in-frame clones and leaves some out. The table lists about 320,000 clones, more than 90% of them singletons. The sample taken for sequencing was PBMCs or T cells enriched from blood (not recorded which). Every receptor here comes from a man aged 60-69 years who had recovered from COVID-19.

This clone was observed once. The rearrangement uses TRBV7-9 and TRBJ2-7, with TRBD2 matching over 7 bases. This CDR3 comprises 15 residues. Germline lookup yields CDR1 SEHNR and CDR2 FQNEAQ (reference sequence). The ends lost 1 base at V and 3 bases at J; junction bases unmatched: 6. The CDR3 reads CASSLGGGWNYEQYF. Written as DNA, the CDR3 is TGTGCCAGCAGCTTAGGCGGGGGTTGGAACTACGAGCAGTACTTC.

CDR3 nucleotides: TGTGCCAGCAGTGACGGCAATCAGCCCCAGCATTTT. Its protein is CASSDGNQPQHF. This sequence joins TRBV6-1 and TRBJ1-5; no definite D call. The V end was cut by 3 bases, the J end by 2 bases, with 2 bases between. The CDR3 length is 12 residues. Germline-derived CDR1 and CDR2 are MNHNS and SASEGT.

This chain connects TRBV6-5 to TRBJ1-6; a possible D gene is TRBD1 (6 bases). The germline V and J ends were trimmed by 6 bases and 9 bases, with 15 bases remaining between them. The CDR3 has 14 amino acids. CDR1 MNHEY and CDR2 SVGAGI come from the germline V gene. The CDR3 region is CASSVGQMGSPLHF. The CDR3 bases are TGTGCCAGCAGCGTCGGACAGATGGGTTCACCCCTCCACTTT.

J is TRBJ1-5 and V is TRBV5-1; TRBD1 is a possible D gene (6 bases). V was shortened by 2 bases and J by 6 bases, with 9 bases between the two germline ends. CDR1 is SGHRS, CDR2 YFSETQ, per germline. This CDR3 has 13 amino acids. The DNA for the CDR3 is TGCGCCAGCAGCTTAGGGGGAAGTCAGCCCCAGCATTTT. Translated: CASSLGGSQPQHF.

The J gene is TRBJ2-1, the V gene TRBV4-1, with D possibly being TRBD2 (6 bases). Trimming removed 2 bases at V and 4 bases at J, with 12 bases between. The CDR3 totals 15 residues. Germline V gene sequence: CDR1 MGHRA, CDR2 YSYEKL. The CDR3 sequence is CASSQPLARYNEQFF. As DNA, the CDR3 is TGCGCCAGCAGCCAACCACTAGCCCGATACAATGAGCAGTTCTTC.

This clone was observed once. The chain combines TRBV2 with TRBJ2-2, with 12 bases matching TRBD2. CDR3 size: 15 residues. V dropped 5 bases and J dropped 5; count of bases not matched to a gene: 3. CDR1 is SNHLY and CDR2 is FYNNEI in the germline V gene. The CDR3, as DNA: TGTGCCAGCAGTATCGGACTAGCGGGGACCGGGGAGCTGTTTTTT. This encodes CASSIGLAGTGELFF.

This chain connects TRBV7-8 to TRBJ1-5; TRBD1 agrees at 8 bases. From germline, CDR1 is SGHVS and CDR2 FQNEAQ. J lost 7 bases, V lost 6 bases, and 8 bases had no gene match. The CDR3 extends over 14 amino acids. The CDR3 spells CASSSDRGAQPQHF. The CDR3 nucleotides read TGTGCCAGCAGTTCTGACAGGGGCGCCCAGCCCCAGCATTTT.

This CDR3 is CASAEQGVGYTF. For the CDR3, the DNA is TGTGCCAGTGCGGAACAGGGGGTTGGCTACACCTTC. The chain couples TRBV2 to TRBJ1-2; 8 bases line up with TRBD1. Unmatched junction bases numbered 7, after V lost 9 bases and J lost 7 bases. This CDR3 has 12 amino acids. Germline-derived CDR1 and CDR2 are SNHLY and FYNNEI.

This rearrangement joins TRBV27 to TRBJ1-1; D unresolved. Looked up from germline, CDR1 is MNHEY and CDR2 is SMNVEV (reference sequence). The CDR3 has 14 amino acids. V was pared by 2 bases and J by 5 bases, with 12 bases between. The CDR3 nucleotides read TGTGCCAGCAGTTTAGCCAGAAGGAGGACTGAAGCTTTCTTT. This translates into CASSLARRRTEAFF.

The gene calls are TRBV4-2 and TRBJ2-3; 9 bases line up with TRBD2. Germline CDR1 LGHNA, CDR2 YNFKEQ. Germline trimming cut 2 bases from V and 3 bases from J; bases unmatched to any gene: 9. The CDR3 is 17 residues long. The CDR3 reads CASSQSTLAGRTDTQYF. The CDR3 DNA follows: TGTGCCAGCAGCCAATCCACCCTAGCGGGGAGGACAGATACGCAGTATTTT.

This chain links TRBV6-5 with TRBJ1-2, with 10 positions matching TRBD1. Trimming at V came to 5 bases and at J to 7 bases, leaving 7 bases not matched to a gene. Germline CDR1 and CDR2: MNHEY and SVGAGI. CDR3 length: 14 residues. This chain's CDR3 is CASSRDRGQGGYTF. The CDR3 DNA follows: TGTGCCAGCAGTCGCGACAGGGGGCAAGGTGGCTACACCTTC.

The chain links TRBV19 to TRBJ1-1; D remains ambiguous. CDR3 length equals 17 residues. V gave up 6 bases and J gave up 4 bases, with 24 bases separating them. Germline V gene data show CDR1 as LNHDA and CDR2 as SQIVND (reference sequence). DNA for the CDR3: TGTGCCAGTAGGTTCTTCCGTACTCGGGGAGGCGGCACTGAAGCTTTCTTT. This codes for CASRFFRTRGGGTEAFF.

The table lists this clone with a count of one. The V gene is TRBV24-1, the J gene TRBJ2-1; TRBD2 might be the D (6 bases). V was shortened by 7 bases and J by 6 bases, with 18 bases between the two germline ends. This CDR3 region has 15 residues. The germline V gene has CDR1 KGHDR and CDR2 SFDVKD. The CDR3 protein is CATSVGGLGGNEQFF. The CDR3 DNA sequence: TGTGCCACCAGCGTGGGGGGTCTGGGTGGCAATGAGCAGTTCTTC.

The chain recombines TRBV10-1 with TRBJ2-1, with D possibly TRBD2 on 5 matching bases. The germline CDR1 and CDR2 sequences are WNHNN and SYGVQD (reference sequence). Deletions cut 8 bases from V and 4 bases from J, with 21 bases between. The CDR3 totals 16 residues. Here the CDR3 reads CASLHAHTRDYNEQFF. CDR3 coding DNA: TGCGCCAGCCTGCATGCCCACACGAGGGATTACAATGAGCAGTTCTTC.

In its sample, this clone was seen a few times. The rearrangement links TRBV2 to TRBJ2-5; 9 bases map to TRBD1. CDR3 length: 14 residues. Germline V lookup: CDR1 SNHLY, CDR2 FYNNEI. The V gene end was trimmed by 6 bases and the J gene end by 5 bases; junction bases not matched to a gene: 7. CDR3 DNA sequence: TGTGCCAGCAGGGGGGGACAGGGTCATGAGACCCAGTACTTC. Translating gives CASRGGQGHETQYF.

The chain employs TRBV5-6 and TRBJ2-5; D gene unclear. Germline CDR1 is SGHDT and CDR2 is YYEEEE. The CDR3 spans 13 residues. Trimming took off 0 bases at V and 3 bases at J, with 6 bases between the two ends. CDR3 residues: CASSLGLEETQYF. The CDR3 region has the DNA TGTGCCAGCAGCTTGGGACTTGAAGAGACCCAGTACTTC.

The chain uses TRBV7-8 and TRBJ2-7; 9 bases are a match to TRBD1. Trimming took 5 bases from V and 4 from J; bases not matched to a gene: 6. Germline CDR1 SGHVS, CDR2 FQNEAQ. CDR3 length: 14 amino acids. For the CDR3, the DNA is TGTGCCAGCAGCGTAGGGACAGGGTCGTACGAGCAGTACTTC. Amino acids: CASSVGTGSYEQYF. Full variable domain (missing parts from reference TRBV7-8 and TRBJ2-7): GAGVSQSPRYKVAKRGQDVALRCDPISGHVSLFWYQQALGQGPEFLTYFQNEAQLDKSGLPSDRFFAERPEGSVSTLKIQRTQQEDSAVYLCASSVGTGSYEQYFGPGTRLTVT.

V gene TRBV7-9 combines with J gene TRBJ1-4; D ambiguous. The V gene lost 0 bases and the J gene lost 7 bases, with 15 bases spanning the gap. This CDR3 comprises 16 residues. Germline V gene lookup returns CDR1 SEHNR and CDR2 FQNEAQ (reference sequence). In DNA form, the CDR3 reads TGTGCCAGCAGCTTAGCGGAGAGGATCCTCGGTGAAAAACTGTTTTTT. It encodes CASSLAERILGEKLFF.

The rearrangement uses TRBV7-8 and TRBJ1-2, with D maybe TRBD1 (6 bases). The CDR3 runs to 15 residues. The V gene's germline CDR1 is SGHVS and CDR2 FQNEAQ. Trimming removed 5 bases from V and 4 bases from J, with 17 bases in between. The CDR3 loop is CASSLQGSSSYGYTF. In DNA, the CDR3 is TGTGCCAGCAGCCTACAGGGTTCGTCGAGCTATGGCTACACCTTC.

The chain links TRBV19 to TRBJ2-1; 7 bases match TRBD2. Germline V gene data show CDR1 as LNHDA and CDR2 as SQIVND (reference sequence). The CDR3 totals 15 residues. The junction had 3 bases not matched to a gene; V was cut back by 1 base and J by 3 bases. The CDR3 bases are TGTGCCAGTAGTATAGGGCTAGCGGTCTACAATGAGCAGTTCTTC. Residues: CASSIGLAVYNEQFF.

This chain links TRBV9 with TRBJ2-2; D is unclear. Germline CDR1 and CDR2: SGDLS and YYNGEE. V was clipped by 3 bases and J by 1 base, with 7 bases between them. CDR3 length: 14 amino acids. The CDR3 region is CASSDRLNTGELFF. The CDR3 DNA reads as TGTGCCAGCAGCGACCGACTGAACACCGGGGAGCTGTTTTTT.

The rearrangement uses TRBV6-5 and TRBJ1-2; TRBD1 aligns across 11 bases. The ends lost 9 bases at V and 4 bases at J; junction bases unmatched: 4. CDR1 is MNHEY and CDR2 is SVGAGI in the germline V gene. This CDR3 contains 13 residues. The CDR3: CARRTGGIYGYTF. CDR3 bases: TGTGCCAGACGGACAGGGGGCATCTATGGCTACACCTTC.

The CDR3 reads CASSSLGQTYEQYF. The CDR3 nucleotides read TGTGCCAGCAGTTCCCTGGGACAGACATACGAGCAGTACTTC. This sequence joins TRBV6-5 and TRBJ2-7; 7 positions match TRBD1. The J segment lost 4 bases and the V segment lost 4 bases, leaving 7 bases of the junction unmatched. This CDR3 is built from 14 residues. Looked up from germline, CDR1 is MNHEY and CDR2 is SVGAGI.

The chain has TRBV11-2 and TRBJ1-1; D remains ambiguous. Deletions cut 1 base from V and 1 base from J, with 10 bases between. From germline, CDR1 is SGHAT and CDR2 FQNNGV. The CDR3 has 15 residues. Written as DNA, the CDR3 is TGTGCCAGCAGCTTAGCCCCGGGAACGAACACTGAAGCTTTCTTT. Its translation is CASSLAPGTNTEAFF.

This rearrangement joins TRBV27 to TRBJ1-6; 9 bases are a match to TRBD1. Germline V CDR1 and CDR2: MNHEY, SMNVEV (reference sequence). The V gene end was trimmed by 5 bases and the J gene end by 10 bases; junction bases not matched to a gene: 9. The length of the CDR3 is 15 residues. This chain's CDR3 is CASSVVGQGMSPLHF. The DNA for the CDR3 is TGTGCCAGCAGTGTCGTGGGACAGGGTATGTCACCCCTCCACTTT.

The chain is built from TRBV4-1 and TRBJ1-6; weak D call: TRBD1 (5 bases). The CDR3 contains 14 residues. V gave up 1 base and J gave up 11 bases, with 12 bases separating them. Germline V gene lookup returns CDR1 MGHRA and CDR2 YSYEKL. CDR3 residues: CASSQAFRATPLHF. As DNA, the CDR3 is TGCGCCAGCAGCCAAGCTTTCAGGGCGACACCCCTCCACTTT.

The chain is built from TRBV5-4 and TRBJ2-2; D is ambiguous. V shed 6 bases and J shed 6 bases, with 15 bases lying between them. The CDR3 totals 14 residues. The germline V gene encodes CDR1 SGHNT and CDR2 YYREEE (reference sequence). The chain's CDR3 is CASNFRDSPGELFF. As DNA, the CDR3 is TGTGCCAGCAATTTTAGAGATTCTCCCGGGGAGCTGTTTTTT.